This T cell receptor beta chain was captured by sequencing in a study of T-cell memory formation after mild COVID-19. Study context: TCR clusters were largely donor specific.

A single record per CDR3 protein comes from TCRdb applying MiXCR to the 5' RACE reads. The table has 300,000 to 350,000 distinct CDR3 sequences, about 13% seen once; the top ten hold approximately 22%. Trimming took off 0 bases at V and 1 base at J, with 10 bases between the two ends. The germline V gene has CDR1 LNHNV and CDR2 YYDKDF (reference sequence). This CDR3 contains 15 residues. Study findings and constraints: Clones which contracted sat mainly in CM and EM if CD4+, and in EMRA if CD8+.

This clonotype has just a few counts. Its target is not known. The sample was PBMCs or a T cell subset sorted from them (not recorded which). The receptor's source is a man younger than 30 who had mild COVID-19 (a few samples of this study predate the infection). Cell type and time point are not known. The chain has TRBV15 and TRBJ2-7, with D tentatively TRBD1 (5 bases). This CDR3 reads CATSRDRVGSYEQYV. DNA of the CDR3: TGTGCCACCAGCAGAGACAGGGTGGGGTCCTACGAGCAGTACGTC.